Described below is a single T cell receptor beta chain sequence and its context. The sample belongs to a study of cytomegalovirus exposure and HLA in healthy donors. Germline CDR1 and CDR2: SGDLS and YYNGEE. V lost 0 bases to trimming and J lost 6 bases; unmatched junction nucleotides: 12. This CDR3 has 18 amino acids. The PCR used 60 Vbeta and 13 Jbeta primers. Sequenced by immunoSEQ multiplex PCR; TCRdb stores in-frame clones only, minus some. The table includes 200,000 to 250,000 clones, over 75% detected once. The sequence derives from a human donor in good health. The sample was PBMCs. The genes are TRBV9 and TRBJ2-1, with 10 bases lining up with TRBD2. The CDR3 sequence: CASSVAPLGAGGGNEQFF. The DNA of the CDR3 is TGTGCCAGCAGCGTAGCCCCCCTCGGAGCGGGAGGGGGCAATGAGCAGTTCTTC.